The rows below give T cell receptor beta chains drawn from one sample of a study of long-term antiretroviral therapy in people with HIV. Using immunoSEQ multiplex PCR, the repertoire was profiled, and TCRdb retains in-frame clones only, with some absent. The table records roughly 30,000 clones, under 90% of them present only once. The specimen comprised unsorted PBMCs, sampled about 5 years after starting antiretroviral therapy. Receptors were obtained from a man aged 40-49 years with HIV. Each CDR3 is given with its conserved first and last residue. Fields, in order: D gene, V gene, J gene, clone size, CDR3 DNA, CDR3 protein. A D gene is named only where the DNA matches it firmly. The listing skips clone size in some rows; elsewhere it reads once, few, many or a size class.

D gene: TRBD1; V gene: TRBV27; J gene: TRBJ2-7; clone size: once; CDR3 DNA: TGTGCCAGCAGACCTACGTCCGGGACAGGGGGCTACGAGCAGTACTTC; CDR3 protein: CASRPTSGTGGYEQYF
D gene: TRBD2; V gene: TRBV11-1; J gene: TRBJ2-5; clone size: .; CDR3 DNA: TGTGCCAGCAGCCTAGGACTAGTGAGGGTGGGGAAAGAGACCCAGTACTTC; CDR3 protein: CASSLGLVRVGKETQYF
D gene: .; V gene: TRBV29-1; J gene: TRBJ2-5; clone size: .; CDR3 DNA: TGCAGCGTTGAGTCTGGGGGCCCGTACCAAGAGACCCAGTACTTC; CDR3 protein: CSVESGGPYQETQYF
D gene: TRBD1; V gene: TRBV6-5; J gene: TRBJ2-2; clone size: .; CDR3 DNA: TGTGCCAGCATTAGACAGGGATGGGGCACCGGGGAGCTGTTTTTT; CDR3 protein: CASIRQGWGTGELFF
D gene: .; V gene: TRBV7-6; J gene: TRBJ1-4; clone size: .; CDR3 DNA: TGTGCCAGCAGCTTAGTTGGAGCAACTAATGAAAAACTGTTTTTT; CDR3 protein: CASSLVGATNEKLFF
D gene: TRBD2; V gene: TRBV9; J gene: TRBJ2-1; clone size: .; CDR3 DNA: TGTGCCAGCAGCGTAGACGGACTAGCGGCGTACAATGAGCAGTTCTTC; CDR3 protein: CASSVDGLAAYNEQFF
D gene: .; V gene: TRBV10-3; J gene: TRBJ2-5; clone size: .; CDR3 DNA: TGTGCCATCTCTCGGAACAGACAAGAGACCCAGTACTTC; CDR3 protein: CAISRNRQETQYF
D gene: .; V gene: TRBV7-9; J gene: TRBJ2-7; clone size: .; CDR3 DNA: TGTGCCAGCAGCTCATTCACAGAAACGCCAGACGAGCAGTACTTC; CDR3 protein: CASSSFTETPDEQYF
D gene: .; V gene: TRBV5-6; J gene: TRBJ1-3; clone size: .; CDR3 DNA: TGTGCCAGCAGCTTGGAGGCGATCTCTGGAAACACCATATATTTT; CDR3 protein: CASSLEAISGNTIYF
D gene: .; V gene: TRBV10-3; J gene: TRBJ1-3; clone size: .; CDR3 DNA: TGTGCCATCAGGGCTTTTACAGGGCACTCTGGAAACACCATATATTTT; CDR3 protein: CAIRAFTGHSGNTIYF
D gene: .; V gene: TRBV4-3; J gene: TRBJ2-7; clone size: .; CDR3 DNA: TGCGCCAGCAGCCAAGATTATCTTGCGGGAACGCGTCTGGCCTACGAGCAGTACTTC; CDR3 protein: CASSQDYLAGTRLAYEQYF
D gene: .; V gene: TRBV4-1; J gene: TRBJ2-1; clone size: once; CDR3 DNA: TGCGCCAGCAGCCAAGTGGAGGTGGGCTACAATGAGCAGTTCTTC; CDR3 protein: CASSQVEVGYNEQFF
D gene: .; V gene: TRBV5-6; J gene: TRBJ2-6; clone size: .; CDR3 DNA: TGTGCCAGCAGCGGGGGCGGGGGACTCTCTGGGGCCAACGTCCTGACTTTC; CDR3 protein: CASSGGGGLSGANVLTF
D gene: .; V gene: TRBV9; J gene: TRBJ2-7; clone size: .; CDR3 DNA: TGTGCCAGCAGCGTAGGCTCGGGAAAGACCTACGAGCAGTACTTC; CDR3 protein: CASSVGSGKTYEQYF